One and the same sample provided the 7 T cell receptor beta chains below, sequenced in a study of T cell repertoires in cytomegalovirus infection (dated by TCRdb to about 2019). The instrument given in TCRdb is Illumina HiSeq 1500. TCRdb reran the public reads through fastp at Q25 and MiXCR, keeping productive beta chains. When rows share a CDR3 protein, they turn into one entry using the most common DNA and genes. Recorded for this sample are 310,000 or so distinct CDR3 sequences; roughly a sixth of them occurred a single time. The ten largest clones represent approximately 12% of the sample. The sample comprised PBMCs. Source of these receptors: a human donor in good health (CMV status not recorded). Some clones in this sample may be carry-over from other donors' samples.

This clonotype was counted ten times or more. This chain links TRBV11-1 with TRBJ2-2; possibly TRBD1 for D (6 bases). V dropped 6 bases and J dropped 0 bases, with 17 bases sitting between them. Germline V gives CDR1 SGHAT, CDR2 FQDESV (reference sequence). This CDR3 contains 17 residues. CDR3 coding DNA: TGTGCCAGCAGATCCCTGGAAGGGGGTACGAACACCGGGGAGCTGTTTTTT. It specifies CASRSLEGGTNTGELFF.

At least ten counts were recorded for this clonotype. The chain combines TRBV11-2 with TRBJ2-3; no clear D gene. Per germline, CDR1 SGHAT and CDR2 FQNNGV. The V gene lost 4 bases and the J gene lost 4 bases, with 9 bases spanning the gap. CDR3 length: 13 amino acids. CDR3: CASSSNRADTQYF. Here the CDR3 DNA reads TGTGCCAGCAGCTCCAACCGTGCAGATACGCAGTATTTT.

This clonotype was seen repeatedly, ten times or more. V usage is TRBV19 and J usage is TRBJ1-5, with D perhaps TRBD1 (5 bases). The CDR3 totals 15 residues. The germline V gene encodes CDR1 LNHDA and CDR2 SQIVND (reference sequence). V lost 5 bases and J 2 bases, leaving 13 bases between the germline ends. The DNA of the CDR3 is TGTGCCAGTAGTCGCCCCGGGGGAGGCAATCAGCCCCAGCATTTT. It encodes CASSRPGGGNQPQHF.

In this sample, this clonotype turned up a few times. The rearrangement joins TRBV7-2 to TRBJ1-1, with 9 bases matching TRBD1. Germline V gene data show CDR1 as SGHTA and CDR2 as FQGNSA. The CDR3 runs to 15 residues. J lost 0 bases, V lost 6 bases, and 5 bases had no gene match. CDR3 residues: CASRWDRDMNTEAFF. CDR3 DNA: TGTGCCAGCAGGTGGGACAGGGACATGAACACTGAAGCTTTCTTT.

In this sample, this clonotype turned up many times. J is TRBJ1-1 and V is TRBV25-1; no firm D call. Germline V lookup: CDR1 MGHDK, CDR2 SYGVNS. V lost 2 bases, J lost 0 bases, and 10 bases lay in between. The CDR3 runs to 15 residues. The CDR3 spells CASSEQAGVNTEAFF. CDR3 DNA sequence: TGTGCCAGCAGTGAACAGGCAGGAGTGAACACTGAAGCTTTCTTT.

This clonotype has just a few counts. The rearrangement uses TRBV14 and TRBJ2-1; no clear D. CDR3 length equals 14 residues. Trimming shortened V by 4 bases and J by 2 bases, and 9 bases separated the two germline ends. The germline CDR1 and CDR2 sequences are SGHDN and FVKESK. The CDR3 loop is CASSPSSPYNEQFF. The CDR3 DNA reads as TGTGCCAGCAGCCCAAGTAGTCCCTACAATGAGCAGTTCTTC. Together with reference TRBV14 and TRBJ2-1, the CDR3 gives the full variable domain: EAGVTQFPSHSVIEKGQTVTLRCDPISGHDNLYWYRRVMGKEIKFLLHFVKESKQDESGMPNNRFLAERTGGTYSTLKVQPAELEDSGVYFCASSPSSPYNEQFFGPGTRLTVL.

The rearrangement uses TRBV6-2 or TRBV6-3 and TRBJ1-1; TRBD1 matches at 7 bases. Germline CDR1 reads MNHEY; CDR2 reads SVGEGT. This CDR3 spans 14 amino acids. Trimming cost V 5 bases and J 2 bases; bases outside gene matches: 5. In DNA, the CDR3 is TGTGCCAGCAGTAGGGGACAGACTAACACTGAAGCTTTCTTT. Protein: CASSRGQTNTEAFF.